The clone carrying this T cell receptor beta chain was counted once. The data were taken from a study of blood T cell repertoires in COVID-19. Study details: The origin of the acute and convalescent COVID-19 samples was the United States, Italy and Spain. The cDNA or gDNA used as material had been derived from T cells, B-cell-depleted T cells, or PBMCs.

Germline V gene sequence: CDR1 SGHRS, CDR2 YFSETQ. The CDR3 covers 15 residues. Unmatched junction bases numbered 3, after V lost 3 bases and J lost 1 base. The protocol was immunoSEQ multiplex PCR, while the TCRdb copy is restricted to in-frame clones and leaves out a portion. The table shows over 85,000 clones, with more than 75% occurring only once. The chain uses TRBV5-1 and TRBJ2-5; 10 bases are a match to TRBD1. The sample comprised peripheral blood. This receptor was identified in a human donor in a cohort sampled during active COVID-19. CDR3 protein: CASSSGTGVQETQYF. DNA of the CDR3: TGCGCCAGCAGCTCCGGGACAGGGGTCCAAGAGACCCAGTACTTC.